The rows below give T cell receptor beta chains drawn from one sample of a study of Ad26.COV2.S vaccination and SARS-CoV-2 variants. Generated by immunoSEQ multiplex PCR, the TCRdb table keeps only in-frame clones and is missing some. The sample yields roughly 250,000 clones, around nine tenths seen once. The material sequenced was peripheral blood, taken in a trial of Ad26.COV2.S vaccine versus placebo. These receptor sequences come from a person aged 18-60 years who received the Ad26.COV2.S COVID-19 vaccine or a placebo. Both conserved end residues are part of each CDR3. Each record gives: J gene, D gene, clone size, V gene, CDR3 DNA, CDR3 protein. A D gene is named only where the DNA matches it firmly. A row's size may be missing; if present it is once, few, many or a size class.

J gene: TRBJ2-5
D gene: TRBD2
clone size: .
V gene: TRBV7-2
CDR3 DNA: TGTGCCAGCAGAACGGGGGGACAAGAGACCCAGTACTTC
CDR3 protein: CASRTGGQETQYF

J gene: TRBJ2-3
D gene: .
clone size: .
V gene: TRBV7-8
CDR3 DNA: TGTGCCAGCAGCTGGGATAGAGATACGCAGTATTTT
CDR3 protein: CASSWDRDTQYF

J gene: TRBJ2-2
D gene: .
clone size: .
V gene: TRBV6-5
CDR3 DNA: TGTGCCAGCAGTTACACGACAGACACCGGGGAGCTGTTTTTT
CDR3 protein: CASSYTTDTGELFF

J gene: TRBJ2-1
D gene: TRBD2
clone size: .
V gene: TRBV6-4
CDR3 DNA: TGTGCCAGCAGTGACCCAAGCGGGGGGGTTCCCAATGAGCAGTTCTTC
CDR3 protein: CASSDPSGGVPNEQFF

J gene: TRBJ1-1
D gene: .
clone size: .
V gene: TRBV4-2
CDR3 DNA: TGTGCCAGCAGCCAAGATGGATCACAGGGAGTGAACACTGAAGCTTTCTTT
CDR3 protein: CASSQDGSQGVNTEAFF

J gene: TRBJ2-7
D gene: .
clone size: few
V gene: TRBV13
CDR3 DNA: TGTGCCAGCAGCTCCGGGACTTTAACCTACGAGCAGTACTTC
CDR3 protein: CASSSGTLTYEQYF

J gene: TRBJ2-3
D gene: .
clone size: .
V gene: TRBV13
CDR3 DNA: TGTGCCAGCAGCTTAGGGGGTAGCGGAAAGGGCGATACGCAGTATTTT
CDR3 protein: CASSLGGSGKGDTQYF

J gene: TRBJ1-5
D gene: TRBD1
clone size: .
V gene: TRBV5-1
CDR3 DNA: TGCGCCAGCAGCTTGGCGCCGACAGGGGGCGAGATGAGGCAGCCCCAGCATTTT
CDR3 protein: CASSLAPTGGEMRQPQHF

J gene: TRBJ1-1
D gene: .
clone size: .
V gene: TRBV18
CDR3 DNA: TGTGCCAGCTCACCACCCAACCGAGTACCGAACACTGAAGCTTTCTTT
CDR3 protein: CASSPPNRVPNTEAFF

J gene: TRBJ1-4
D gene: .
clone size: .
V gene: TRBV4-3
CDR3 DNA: TGCGCCAGCAGCCTCTCAGAGGCAACTAATGAAAAACTGTTTTTT
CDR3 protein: CASSLSEATNEKLFF

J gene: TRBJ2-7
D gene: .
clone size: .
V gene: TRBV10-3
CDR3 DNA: TGTGCCATCAGTGAGTCTATGGGAGGCGAGCAGTACTTC
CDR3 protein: CAISESMGGEQYF

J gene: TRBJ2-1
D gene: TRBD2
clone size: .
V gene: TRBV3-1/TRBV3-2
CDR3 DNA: TGTGCCAGCAGTCAGGGCATCGGACTAGCCGTTAGCTCCTACAATGAGCAGTTCTTC
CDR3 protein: CASSQGIGLAVSSYNEQFF

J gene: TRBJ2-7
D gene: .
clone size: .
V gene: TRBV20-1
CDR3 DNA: TGCAGTGCGGGGGCCTACGAGCAGTACTTC
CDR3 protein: CSAGAYEQYF

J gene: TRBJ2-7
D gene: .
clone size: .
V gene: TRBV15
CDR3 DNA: TGTGCCACCAGCAGGAAAGCAGAGGGCGCCTACGAGCAGTACTTC
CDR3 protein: CATSRKAEGAYEQYF

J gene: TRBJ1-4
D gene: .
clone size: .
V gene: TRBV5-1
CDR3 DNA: TGCGCCAGCAGCTTGGGTTCCGTCAGGGCCAATGAAAAACTGTTTTTT
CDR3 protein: CASSLGSVRANEKLFF

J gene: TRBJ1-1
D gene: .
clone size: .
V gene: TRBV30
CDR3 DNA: TGTGCCTGGAGTGTAAACCGGGACACTGAAGCTTTCTTT
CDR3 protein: CAWSVNRDTEAFF